The 15 T cell receptor beta chains reported below all come from one sample, sequenced in a study of Graves' ophthalmopathy and Graves' hyperthyroidism. RNA transcripts were the source from which TCR beta CDR3 regions were amplified. The workflow started with a first-round RT-PCR run with HTBI primers and then moved on to a second-round multiplex PCR. Using its own MiXCR run on the multiplex PCR reads, TCRdb lists one record per CDR3 protein. The sample shows about 390,000 distinct CDR3 sequences, about 15% of them seen only once. Sequencing was done on a sample of peripheral blood. The origin of the receptors is an adult woman with stable Graves' hyperthyroidism.

The sample holds many counts of this clonotype. The V gene is TRBV20-1, the J gene TRBJ1-5; TRBD1 might be the D (6 bases). This CDR3 has 16 amino acids. V was trimmed by 3 bases and J by 0 bases, leaving 15 bases between them. Germline V lookup: CDR1 DFQATT, CDR2 SNEGSKA (reference sequence). The CDR3 is CSASGGELNSNQPQHF. The CDR3 DNA reads TGCAGTGCTAGCGGGGGCGAGTTAAATAGCAATCAGCCCCAGCATTTT.

This clonotype has at least ten counts. CDR3 nucleotides: TGCAGCGGAGCTAGCGCCAAAAACATTCAGTACTTC. Translation gives CSGASAKNIQYF. The chain joins TRBV29-1 to TRBJ2-4, with D tentatively TRBD2 (5 bases). The V gene lost 7 bases and the J gene lost 1 base, with 8 bases spanning the gap. The length of the CDR3 is 12 residues. The germline V gene has CDR1 SQVTM and CDR2 ANQGSEA.

This clonotype was recorded at least ten times. The J gene is TRBJ2-7, the V gene TRBV10-3; D call uncertain. Germline assignment: CDR1 ENHRY and CDR2 SYGVKD. Trimming shortened V by 0 bases and J by 6 bases, and 15 bases separated the two germline ends. This CDR3 is built from 15 residues. The CDR3 nucleotides read TGTGCCATCAGTGAGTCCCCCCGCCTCATCACCGAGCAGTACTTC. Its protein is CAISESPRLITEQYF.

The V and J genes are TRBV6-1 and TRBJ2-5, with 7 positions matching TRBD1. The CDR3 covers 14 residues. CDR1 and CDR2 (germline): MNHNS, SASEGT. V gave up 8 bases and J gave up 2 bases; unmatched junction bases: 8. The CDR3 coding sequence is TGTGCCAGCGCTAGGGACAGCCTACAAGAGACCCAGTACTTC. This codes for CASARDSLQETQYF.

This clonotype was detected ten times or more. The missing conserved phenylalanine or tryptophan at the end of this CDR3 makes a read error likely. This sequence joins TRBV28 and TRBJ1-2, with TRBD1 matching over 8 bases. This CDR3 has 15 residues. CDR1 and CDR2 from the germline V gene are MDHEN and SYDVKM. V trimming: 1 base; J trimming: 2 bases; junction bases outside the gene matches: 3. This CDR3 is CASSLYRGSNYGYTS. Written as DNA, the CDR3 is TGTGCCAGCAGTTTATACAGGGGGAGCAACTATGGCTACACCTCC.

With regard to this clonotype: A much larger clone is a single base away; this may be a read error. The V and J genes are TRBV12-3 or TRBV12-4 and TRBJ1-6, with TRBD1 matching over 9 bases. The CDR3 loop spans 16 amino acids. CDR3: CASSLRWDREDSHLHF. For the CDR3, the DNA is TGTGCCAGCAGTTTAAGGTGGGACAGGGAGGACTCACACCTCCACTTT.

There are a few counts of this clonotype. V and J are TRBV12-3 or TRBV12-4 and TRBJ1-4; D is undetermined. V was pared by 5 bases and J by 4 bases, with 17 bases between. This CDR3 has 16 residues. This CDR3 reads CASSVRPATFNEKLFF. DNA of the CDR3: TGTGCCAGCAGTGTCCGACCTGCGACTTTTAATGAAAAACTGTTTTTT.

This clonotype was observed many times. The chain uses TRBV5-1 and TRBJ2-5, with TRBD1 as a possible D gene (6 bases). Trimming left V 1 base short and J 2 bases short, with 12 bases between. The CDR3 consists of 15 residues. The germline V gene has CDR1 SGHRS and CDR2 YFSETQ. The CDR3 reads CASSLFGDTQETQYF. In DNA form, the CDR3 reads TGCGCCAGCAGCTTGTTCGGGGACACTCAAGAGACCCAGTACTTC.

The rearrangement joins TRBV27 to TRBJ2-2, with a possible D match to TRBD2 (5 bases). Trimming took 5 bases from V and 8 from J, leaving 15 bases between them. CDR1 and CDR2 (germline): MNHEY, SMNVEV (reference sequence). The CDR3 totals 14 residues. The CDR3 bases are TGTGCCAGCAGTCCAGCCGGGGTGAGAGGGGAGCTGTTTTTT. Translating it yields CASSPAGVRGELFF.

As concerns this clonotype: One end of the junction fails to match germline, which may point to a read error. The J gene is TRBJ2-6, the V gene TRBV7-7, with D maybe TRBD1 (6 bases). Looked up from germline, CDR1 is SSHAT and CDR2 is FNYEAQ (reference sequence). This CDR3 has 18 residues. The CDR3 sequence is CASILPARGHSGANVLTF. The DNA for the CDR3 is TGTGCTAGCATCCTACCCGCCAGGGGCCACTCTGGGGCCAACGTCCTGACTTTC.

This clonotype has ten or more counts. The V and J genes are TRBV2 and TRBJ2-7, with 10 bases lining up with TRBD2. The CDR3 is 16 residues long. The V segment lost 6 bases and the J segment 0 bases; nucleotides outside the gene matches: 8. Germline V CDR1 and CDR2: SNHLY, FYNNEI. This CDR3 reads CASRAGLADNSYEQYF. CDR3 nucleotide sequence: TGTGCCAGCAGAGCCGGACTAGCGGATAACTCCTACGAGCAGTACTTC.

The genes are TRBV12-3 or TRBV12-4 and TRBJ1-1; the D gene is possibly TRBD1 (5 bases). Trimming stripped 1 base from V and 0 bases from J, with 12 bases between. The CDR3 is made up of 16 amino acids. The CDR3 is CASSLDRLSLNTEAFF. The CDR3 coding sequence is TGTGCCAGCAGTTTAGACAGGTTATCGCTGAACACTGAAGCTTTCTTT.

This clonotype showed up many times. The chain couples TRBV24-1 to TRBJ1-1, with D hard to call. Between the trimmed V and J ends, which lost 4 bases and 7 bases, there was a span of 18 bases. Germline V gene data show CDR1 as KGHDR and CDR2 as SFDVKD. The CDR3 has 15 amino acids. CDR3 protein: CATSDGSQESSEAFF. The CDR3 DNA sequence: TGTGCCACCAGTGACGGAAGCCAAGAGAGCAGTGAAGCTTTCTTT.

This clonotype was seen repeatedly, ten times or more. The chain uses TRBV28 and TRBJ2-7; 7 bases map to TRBD1. This CDR3 is built from 13 residues. The junction had 10 bases not matched to a gene; V was cut back by 10 bases and J by 4 bases. Germline CDR1 is MDHEN and CDR2 is SYDVKM. CDR3 sequence (DNA): TGTGCCACCTGGGACAGTCCAGAGTACGAGCAGTACTTC. Its translation is CATWDSPEYEQYF.

This chain joins TRBV6-1 and TRBJ1-5; tentatively, D is TRBD1 (6 bases). The CDR3 covers 11 residues. Germline loops: CDR1 MNHNS, CDR2 SASEGT. V was trimmed by 7 bases and J by 11 bases, leaving 12 bases between them. The CDR3 sequence is CASTSEGAQHF. DNA of the CDR3: TGTGCCAGCACCTCCGAGGGGGCCCAGCATTTT.